This record looks at one T cell receptor (beta chain) sequence and its context. TCRdb ran MiXCR on the PCR reads and lists one entry per CDR3 protein. Among around 480,000 distinct CDR3 sequences, about 25% were seen once, and the ten largest hold roughly 0.77%. CDR3 length: 12 amino acids. The V gene's germline CDR1 is SNHLY and CDR2 FYNNEI. V lost 6 bases and J lost 5, with 10 bases in between. Sorting isolated naive CD8 T cells as CD8+CD4-CCR7+CD45RA+ events. The sample originates from a study of molecular identifiers for immune sequencing clone quantification. The clonotype originates from a human donor in good health. Some libraries in this study had Jurkat cell RNA spiked in. The rearrangement uses TRBV2 and TRBJ2-5, with D hard to call. Sample: naive CD8+ T cells from blood, with Jurkat cell RNA spiked in. Noted subset: FACS-sorted CD8+CD4-CCR7+CD45RA+ naive T cells. CDR3 coding DNA: TGTGCCAGCAGCAGCGACCGGGAGACCCAGTACTTC. As protein: CASSSDRETQYF.